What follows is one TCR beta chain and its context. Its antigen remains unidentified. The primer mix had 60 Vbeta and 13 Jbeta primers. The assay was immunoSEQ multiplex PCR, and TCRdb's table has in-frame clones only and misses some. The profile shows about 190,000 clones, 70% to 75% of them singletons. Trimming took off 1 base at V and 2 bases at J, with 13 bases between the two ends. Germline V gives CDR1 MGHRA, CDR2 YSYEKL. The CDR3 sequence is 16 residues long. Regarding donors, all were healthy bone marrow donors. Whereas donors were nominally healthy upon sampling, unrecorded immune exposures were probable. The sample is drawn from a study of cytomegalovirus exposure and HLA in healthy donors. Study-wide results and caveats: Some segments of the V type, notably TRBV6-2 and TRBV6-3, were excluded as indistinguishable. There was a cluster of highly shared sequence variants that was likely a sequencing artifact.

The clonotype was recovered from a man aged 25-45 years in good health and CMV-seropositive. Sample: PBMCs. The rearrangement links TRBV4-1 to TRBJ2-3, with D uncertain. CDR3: CASSQGRRAFTDTQYF. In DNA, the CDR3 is TGCGCCAGCAGCCAAGGCCGGAGAGCTTTCACAGATACGCAGTATTTT.